A single sample is the source of the 24 T cell receptor beta chains below, sequenced in a study of cytomegalovirus exposure and HLA in healthy donors. Data came from immunoSEQ multiplex PCR; TCRdb stores just in-frame clones and leaves some out. The sample contains 110,000 or so clones, around 89% of which appear only once. The sequenced sample was PBMCs. Receptors were obtained from a young man in good health and CMV-seronegative.

The chain joins TRBV7-2 to TRBJ2-7; D is uncertain. V lost 2 bases, J lost 4 bases, and 6 bases lay in between. Germline CDR1 is SGHTA and CDR2 is FQGNSA. The CDR3 totals 12 residues. The CDR3 sequence: CASSLPGYEQYF. As DNA, the CDR3 is TGTGCCAGCAGCTTACCAGGTTACGAGCAGTACTTC. The complete variable domain, with remaining parts taken from reference TRBV7-2 and TRBJ2-7, reads GAGVSQSPSNKVTEKGKDVELRCDPISGHTALYWYRQSLGQGLEFLIYFQGNSAPDKSGLPSDRFSAERTGGSVSTLTIQRTQQEDSAVYLCASSLPGYEQYFGPGTRLTVT.

The chain has TRBV6-5 and TRBJ1-4; no reliable D call. CDR1 and CDR2 (germline): MNHEY, SVGAGI. The CDR3 loop spans 16 amino acids. With 0 bases removed from V and 4 bases from J, the gap between germline ends came to 12 bases. CDR3 bases: TGTGCCAGCAGTTACTCGCTGGCAGGAGGTAATGAAAAACTGTTTTTT. It specifies CASSYSLAGGNEKLFF.

The V and J genes are TRBV4-3 and TRBJ2-1; a possible D gene is TRBD1 (6 bases). Looked up from germline, CDR1 is LGHNA and CDR2 is YSLEER. The CDR3 covers 14 residues. Trimming removed 4 bases at V and 6 bases at J, with 13 bases between. The CDR3 nucleotides read TGCGCCAGCAGCCCTACCACAGGGCGCAATGAGCAGTTCTTC. It codes for CASSPTTGRNEQFF.

The chain has TRBV7-9 and TRBJ2-1; TRBD1 aligns across 9 bases. CDR1 and CDR2 from the germline V gene are SEHNR and FQNEAQ (reference sequence). The CDR3 has 19 residues. After removal of 5 bases from V and 4 bases from J, the junction contained 18 bases not matched to a gene. CDR3 coding DNA: TGTGCCAGCAGCGATAGCACAGGGGGCCTCAGGGGAATATACAATGAGCAGTTCTTC. Protein: CASSDSTGGLRGIYNEQFF.

This chain joins TRBV29-1 and TRBJ1-1; tentative D call: TRBD1 (5 bases). The V end lost 7 bases, the J end lost 11 bases, and 23 bases lay between the germline ends. The CDR3 totals 13 residues. CDR1 SQVTM and CDR2 ANQGSEA come from the germline V gene. The CDR3 region has the DNA TGCAGCGCCCAGACCGGGGGAAACGATGCCGCTTTCTTT. This sequence encodes CSAQTGGNDAAFF.

The V gene is TRBV19, the J gene TRBJ2-1, with 7 nucleotides matching TRBD2. Germline CDR1 and CDR2: LNHDA and SQIVND (reference sequence). J was trimmed by 4 bases and V by 0 bases; bases with no gene match: 9. The CDR3 loop spans 17 amino acids. As DNA, the CDR3 is TGTGCCAGTAGTATAGATCGGCCACTAGCGCGTTACAATGAGCAGTTCTTC. Translating it yields CASSIDRPLARYNEQFF.

This rearrangement joins TRBV5-1 to TRBJ2-2; 8 nucleotides align to TRBD1. Germline CDR1 reads SGHRS; CDR2 reads YFSETQ. The CDR3 length is 14 residues. The V gene end was trimmed by 6 bases and the J gene end by 4 bases; junction bases not matched to a gene: 5. In nucleotides, the CDR3 is TGCGCCAGCACCCCAGACAGGGGCACCGGGGAGCTGTTTTTT. It codes for CASTPDRGTGELFF.

This clone was seen only once. This chain joins TRBV7-9 and TRBJ2-5; 7 nucleotides line up with TRBD1. CDR1 is SEHNR, CDR2 FQNEAQ, per germline (reference sequence). The CDR3 has 17 amino acids. Trimming removed 5 bases from V and 1 base from J; junction bases left unmatched: 13. The CDR3 here is CASSRFGQVDPQETQYF. The DNA for the CDR3 is TGTGCCAGCAGCCGTTTCGGACAGGTCGACCCCCAAGAGACCCAGTACTTC.

The chain has TRBV28 and TRBJ2-1, with 11 bases identical to TRBD1. The CDR3 length is 18 residues. Germline CDR1 and CDR2: MDHEN and SYDVKM. Trimming at V came to 8 bases and at J to 8 bases, leaving 20 bases not matched to a gene. The CDR3 nucleotides read TGTGCCAGCGGACGGGACAGGGGGAACGGGGGGGCGTGGGATGAGCAGTTCTTC. It yields the protein CASGRDRGNGGAWDEQFF.

The chain is built from TRBV7-2 and TRBJ2-7; TRBD2 matches 7 bases. The germline V gene has CDR1 SGHTA and CDR2 FQGNSA. Trimming took 5 bases from V and 2 from J; bases not matched to a gene: 12. The length of the CDR3 is 16 residues. The CDR3 DNA sequence: TGTGCCAGCAGCGGACGACCTAGCGGTCCTACCTACGAGCAGTACTTC. It encodes CASSGRPSGPTYEQYF.

The chain recombines TRBV19 with TRBJ1-2; possibly TRBD1 for D (5 bases). Germline CDR1 and CDR2: LNHDA and SQIVND (reference sequence). The length of the CDR3 is 13 residues. Deletions cut 3 bases from V and 6 bases from J, with 11 bases between. CDR3 loop: CASSIWGSDGYTF. The CDR3 DNA reads TGTGCCAGTAGTATTTGGGGCTCTGATGGCTACACCTTC.

The chain carries TRBV15 and TRBJ1-3; unclear D gene. This CDR3 has 13 amino acids. The germline CDR1 and CDR2 sequences are LNHNV and YYDKDF (reference sequence). V lost 4 bases to trimming and J lost 8 bases, with 12 bases between them. In DNA, the CDR3 is TGTGCCACCAGCATTGGATTTGCGGACACCATATATTTT. This sequence encodes CATSIGFADTIYF.

The chain is built from TRBV11-3 and TRBJ2-5, with 9 bases lining up with TRBD2. Germline values: CDR1 SGHNT, CDR2 YENEEA. The ends lost 3 bases at V and 1 base at J; junction bases unmatched: 9. The CDR3 length is 17 residues. The CDR3 DNA reads TGTGCCAGCAGCTTTCCCCCGATGACTAGCGGCCAAGAGACCCAGTACTTC. It specifies CASSFPPMTSGQETQYF.

The CDR3 sequence: CASSKDGLANEQFF. For the CDR3, the DNA is TGTGCCAGCAGCAAAGATGGCCTAGCGAATGAGCAGTTCTTC. The chain uses TRBV27 and TRBJ2-1; weak D call: TRBD2 (6 bases). The CDR3 loop spans 14 amino acids. Germline V gene data show CDR1 as MNHEY and CDR2 as SMNVEV (reference sequence). The V end lost 6 bases, the J end lost 7 bases, and 16 bases lay between the germline ends.

This sequence joins TRBV7-8 and TRBJ1-4, with 7 bases identical to TRBD1. Germline-derived CDR1 and CDR2 are SGHVS and FQNEAQ. Trimming at V came to 5 bases and at J to 8 bases, leaving 14 bases not matched to a gene. There are 16 residues in the CDR3. CDR3 residues: CASSARQGLKKEKLFF. The CDR3 DNA reads as TGTGCCAGCAGCGCTAGACAGGGTCTTAAGAAGGAAAAACTGTTTTTT.

This clone was counted between two and nine times. V gene TRBV19 combines with J gene TRBJ1-6, with 7 bases aligning to TRBD1. Germline V CDR1 and CDR2: LNHDA, SQIVND (reference sequence). With V trimmed by 3 bases and J by 7 bases, 3 bases remained unmatched. This CDR3 has 14 amino acids. CDR3 sequence reads: CASSMGTVNSPLHF. The CDR3 DNA reads TGTGCCAGTAGTATGGGGACAGTGAATTCACCCCTCCACTTT.

The chain recombines TRBV6-5 with TRBJ2-1; TRBD2 matches 7 bases. This CDR3 spans 15 amino acids. The germline gives CDR1 MNHEY, CDR2 SVGAGI. The V segment lost 6 bases and the J segment 8 bases; nucleotides outside the gene matches: 13. The CDR3 protein is CASRSPGGGKYEQFF. In DNA form, the CDR3 reads TGTGCCAGCAGGTCCCCGGGCGGGGGAAAGTATGAGCAGTTCTTC.

The chain uses TRBV19 and TRBJ1-5; tentative D call: TRBD1 (5 bases). Looked up from germline, CDR1 is LNHDA and CDR2 is SQIVND (reference sequence). The ends were cut back, 4 bases at V and 6 bases at J, with 16 bases in the middle. The length of the CDR3 is 15 residues. CDR3 region: CASSSQQGSSQPQHF. The CDR3, as DNA: TGTGCCAGTAGTAGCCAGCAGGGTTCATCTCAGCCCCAGCATTTT.

J is TRBJ1-1 and V is TRBV19; 9 bases align to TRBD1. Germline CDR1 LNHDA, CDR2 SQIVND (reference sequence). The CDR3 is 16 residues long. The ends lost 2 bases at V and 9 bases at J; junction bases unmatched: 13. CDR3 DNA: TGTGCCAGTAGTATAACTACGGCGACAGGGGGGAGTAAAGCTTTCTTT. It specifies CASSITTATGGSKAFF.

The V and J genes are TRBV11-3 and TRBJ1-1, with D hard to call. This CDR3 has 14 residues. Germline CDR1 is SGHNT and CDR2 is YENEEA. V shed 5 bases and J shed 2 bases, with 12 bases lying between them. This chain's CDR3 is CASSPSPSNTEAFF. DNA for the CDR3: TGTGCCAGCAGCCCATCCCCGAGTAACACTGAAGCTTTCTTT. Full variable domain (outside the CDR3, taken from reference TRBV11-3 and TRBJ1-1): EAGVVQSPRYKIIEKKQPVAFWCNPISGHNTLYWYLQNLGQGPELLIRYENEEAVDDSQLPKDRFSAERLKGVDSTLKIQPAELGDSAVYLCASSPSPSNTEAFFGQGTRLTVV.

The V gene is TRBV19, the J gene TRBJ2-7; D is possibly TRBD2 (5 bases). V dropped 0 bases and J dropped 4 bases, with 16 bases sitting between them. CDR3 size: 16 residues. Germline CDR1 and CDR2: LNHDA and SQIVND (reference sequence). The CDR3 here is CASSIDTSARGYEQYF. For the CDR3, the DNA is TGTGCCAGTAGTATAGATACCTCTGCTCGAGGGTACGAGCAGTACTTC. Full variable domain (remainder filled in from reference TRBV19 and TRBJ2-7): DGGITQSPKYLFRKEGQNVTLSCEQNLNHDAMYWYRQDPGQGLRLIYYSQIVNDFQKGDIAEGYSVSREKKESFPLTVTSAQKNPTAFYLCASSIDTSARGYEQYFGPGTRLTVT.

V is TRBV27 and J is TRBJ1-5; D gene uncertain. Germline loops: CDR1 MNHEY, CDR2 SMNVEV (reference sequence). CDR3 length equals 13 residues. V was clipped by 8 bases and J by 3 bases, with 11 bases between them. CDR3 coding DNA: TGTGCCAGCGGATACAGAGACAATCAGCCCCAGCATTTT. It specifies CASGYRDNQPQHF.

This rearrangement joins TRBV6-5 to TRBJ2-5; D is unresolved. The V gene's germline CDR1 is MNHEY and CDR2 SVGAGI. V lost 4 bases to trimming and J lost 3 bases, with 9 bases between them. CDR3 size: 13 residues. CDR3 sequence: CASSSLEEETQYF. The CDR3 DNA sequence: TGTGCCAGCAGTTCTCTAGAGGAAGAGACCCAGTACTTC.

This clone was detected a few times. This chain joins TRBV7-9 and TRBJ1-2, with 8 bases fitting TRBD1. Germline values: CDR1 SEHNR, CDR2 FQNEAQ (reference sequence). The J segment lost 5 bases and the V segment lost 6 bases, leaving 11 bases of the junction unmatched. CDR3 length: 15 amino acids. The CDR3 DNA reads TGTGCCAGCAGTCAAGGACAGGGAAGTGGGTATGGCTACACCTTC. This gives the protein CASSQGQGSGYGYTF.